This TCR beta chain was retrieved from a study of blood T cells in healthy people across ages. A second about 7 to 11 cycle PCR used barcoded and J-beta primers. TCRdb itself ran the 5' RACE reads through MiXCR, one entry per CDR3 protein. There are under 2,000,000 distinct CDR3 sequences in the sample; roughly 50% occur only once, and 2.1% lies in the top ten. CDR1 and CDR2 (germline): MGHRA, YSYEKL. Trimming removed 0 bases from V and 4 bases from J; junction bases left unmatched: 6. This CDR3 is 16 amino acids long. This clonotype showed up just a few times. Source material: blood. The chain has TRBV4-1 and TRBJ2-1; 7 bases align to TRBD2. The TCR originated in a woman aged 40 to 49 in good health. The CDR3 DNA reads as TGCGCCAGCAGCCAAGATGGCGCGGGGGAGTACAATGAGCAGTTCTTC. It encodes CASSQDGAGEYNEQFF.